This record concerns one T cell receptor (beta chain) sequence. In this sample, this clone turned up a few times. The clone's antigen remains unknown. Base-call qualities are not available, and no considerably larger clone is one nucleotide away. Via the germline V gene, CDR1 is SGHAT and CDR2 FQNNGV. Clipping removes 3 bases from V and 6 bases from J, with 8 as the unmatched junction base count. The CDR3 covers 16 residues, taking in both the cysteine and the phenylalanine. CDR3 DNA is the only sequence kept; it has 48 bases, read in frame from the first base. The library was built by means of the immunoSEQ multiplex PCR assay. DNA from the cultured and isolated CD4+ T cells underwent TCR beta CDR3 sequencing. Per the authors' processing: The analysis removed non-productive TCR sequences, trimmed reads to the CDR3 region, and retained only CDR3s that were 7 or more amino acids long. Antigen-specific clonotypes were identified using the MANAFEST web app by comparison of expansion in peptide wells against reference cultures. For clones to be considered positive, expansion at FDR<0.05 versus reference and all other wells, an odds ratio above 5, and a frequency above 0.1% in two replicate wells were required. A clonotype was defined as cross-reactive if the clonotype was significantly expanded both in SARS-CoV-2 spike wells and in at least one common cold coronavirus spike condition. Levenshtein distance calculated with the stringdist R package was used to assess CDR3 similarity, and unrooted trees were constructed with ape in R 3.6.1. The table comes from immuneACCESS by way of TCRdb, which keeps in-frame sequences with V and J called. Part of the clones is missing from these tables; in studies checked, under half for an unresolved V gene and the rest for unknown reasons. V, J and clone size reflect that table, while D and trimming were determined from the DNA. In all, the sample holds 65,000 to 80,000 clones, and over 60% of those were seen once. Roughly 2% of the sample comes from the top ten.

After 10 to 11 days of culture, CD4+ T cells were isolated with the EasySep CD4+ T cell isolation kit. Healthy vaccine recipients had no prior SARS-CoV-2 infection, confirmed by negative nucleocapsid antibodies before and after vaccination. Half of the culture medium was replaced with fresh IL-2-containing medium on days 3 and 7. Unless noted otherwise, every peptide stimulation condition was cultured in triplicate wells. PBMC were separated from whole blood using Ficoll-Paque Plus gradient centrifugation and were then either cryopreserved at -140C or used fresh. Genomic DNA was extracted from cultured CD4+ T cells with the QIAamp micro DNA kit. The sample comes from a study of vaccination effects on CD4 cells after COVID-19 (dated by TCRdb to the early 2020s). For the wider study: In the ViraFEST assay, PBMC were stimulated with viral peptide pools, and antigen-specific CD4+ T cell clonotypes were then identified by expansion using TCR sequencing. Participants received two doses of either the BNT162b2 or the mRNA-1273 mRNA SARS-CoV-2 vaccine. Roughly 1.9 million PBMC per well were cultured with 9 to 10 ug/ml peptides in IMDM containing 5% human AB serum, approximately 10 IU/ml IL-2 and gentamicin. Altogether, around 11 COVID-19 convalescent patients and 4 SARS-CoV-2-naive healthy vaccine recipients made up the full study. In the study, cultures from other donors were sequenced using the Oncomine TCR Beta short-read assay on an Illumina iSeq 100. SARS-CoV-2 spike-specific CD4+ TCR repertoires were compared before and after mRNA vaccination in COVID-19 convalescent patients and in infection-naive vaccine recipients. The full study reports these points: Among healthy vaccine recipients, nearly all vaccine-induced clones were SARS-CoV-2 mono-reactive, and only 1 of 255 was cross-reactive with common cold coronaviruses. Limitations of the study were the small number of convalescent patients and the absence of early post-infection timepoints. Clones induced by infection and clones induced by vaccination both contracted markedly at late timepoints after vaccination, which fits with T cell responses waning over time.

This specimen was CD4+ T cells from PBMCs cultured without peptide, taken before COVID-19 vaccination. The sequence was collected from a human donor who received a COVID-19 vaccine. The chain couples TRBV11-2 to TRBJ2-1, with 10 bases in between that match TRBD2. The CDR3 protein is CASSFTGTSDFNEQFF. The DNA is TGTGCCAGCAGCTTCACCGGGACTAGCGACTTCAATGAGCAGTTCTTC.